The 24 T cell receptor beta chains below were found in one sample sequenced in a study of early stage breast cancer tumors. Profiled with immunoSEQ multiplex PCR; TCRdb holds only in-frame clones, not every one. The sample yields around 71,000 clones, 79% seen once. Sequencing was done on a sample of blood. These TCRs come from a person aged 55 to 75 with breast cancer.

The V gene is TRBV19, the J gene TRBJ2-7; 7 bases map to TRBD2. Judging by the DNA end, TRBJ2-5 fits better; the J call may be wrong. The germline CDR1 and CDR2 sequences are LNHDA and SQIVND (reference sequence). This CDR3 has 14 amino acids. As DNA, the CDR3 is TGTGCCAGTAGTATTTATGGTGCTAGCGGGACCCAGTACTTC. Amino acid sequence: CASSIYGASGTQYF.

The genes are TRBV4-3 and TRBJ2-7; D gene uncertain. V gave up 3 bases and J gave up 1 base, with 10 bases separating them. CDR1 and CDR2 from the germline V gene are LGHNA and YSLEER. This CDR3 has 14 amino acids. CDR3 loop: CASSHQLKSYEQYF. Here the CDR3 DNA reads TGCGCCAGCAGCCACCAACTTAAATCCTACGAGCAGTACTTC.

This chain links TRBV5-8 with TRBJ1-2; TRBD1 is a possible D gene (5 bases). With 0 bases removed from V and 3 bases from J, the gap between germline ends came to 9 bases. Germline V gives CDR1 SGHTS, CDR2 YDEGEE. This CDR3 is 14 amino acids long. The CDR3 DNA reads TGTGCCAGCAGCTTGGCGGGGCCTGACTATGGCTACACCTTC. Residues: CASSLAGPDYGYTF.

This clone turned up a few times. This chain joins TRBV7-9 and TRBJ1-4; D not resolved. The CDR3 totals 14 residues. Germline V gene sequence: CDR1 SEHNR, CDR2 FQNEAQ (reference sequence). V was pared by 5 bases and J by 5 bases, with 12 bases between. CDR3 residues: CASSPGGLNEKLFF. DNA of the CDR3: TGTGCCAGCAGCCCAGGTGGTCTCAATGAAAAACTGTTTTTT. Full variable domain (rest looked up from reference TRBV7-9 and TRBJ1-4): DTGVSQNPRHKITKRGQNVTFRCDPISEHNRLYWYRQTLGQGPEFLTYFQNEAQLEKSRLLSDRFSAERPKGSFSTLEIQRTEQGDSAMYLCASSPGGLNEKLFFGSGTQLSVL.

This clone was seen only once. The chain carries TRBV29-1 and TRBJ2-3; no clear D. Per germline, CDR1 SQVTM and CDR2 ANQGSEA. The CDR3 sequence is 14 residues long. V lost 2 bases and J lost 0, with 9 bases in between. The CDR3 DNA reads TGCAGCGTTGAATGGGAAGCTAGCACAGATACGCAGTATTTT. This encodes CSVEWEASTDTQYF.

CDR3 sequence: CASSQHPGVEQYF. The CDR3 bases are TGTGCCAGCAGCCAACACCCAGGGGTCGAGCAGTACTTC. The rearrangement links TRBV5-5 to TRBJ2-7; TRBD1 is a possible D gene (6 bases). Trimming pared 4 bases from V and 6 bases from J, leaving 14 bases between. From germline, CDR1 is SGHKS and CDR2 YYEKEE (reference sequence). The length of the CDR3 is 13 residues. The full variable domain, completed using reference TRBV5-5 and TRBJ2-7, is DAGVTQSPTHLIKTRGQQVTLRCSPISGHKSVSWYQQVLGQGPQFIFQYYEKEERGRGNFPDRFSARQFPNYSSELNVNALLLGDSALYLCASSQHPGVEQYFGPGTRLTVT.

This clone occurred once. This chain joins TRBV2 and TRBJ2-5; no definite D call. Trimming shortened V by 0 bases and J by 4 bases, and 9 bases separated the two germline ends. CDR1 and CDR2 (germline): SNHLY, FYNNEI. The CDR3 is 14 amino acids. CDR3 in amino acids: CASSEALAGETQYF. The CDR3 region has the DNA TGTGCCAGCAGTGAAGCGCTTGCAGGAGAGACCCAGTACTTC.

Here the CDR3 DNA reads TGTGCCAGCAGGGAAGGGAGCTCTGGGGCCAACGTCCTGACTTTC. Translated: CASREGSSGANVLTF. The V call is TRBV7-2, the J call TRBJ2-6; possible D gene TRBD2, 5 bases. The germline V and J ends were trimmed by 6 bases and 0 bases, with 9 bases remaining between them. Germline-derived CDR1 and CDR2 are SGHTA and FQGNSA. The CDR3 runs 15 residues. Full variable domain (rest looked up from reference TRBV7-2 and TRBJ2-6): GAGVSQSPSNKVTEKGKDVELRCDPISGHTALYWYRQSLGQGLEFLIYFQGNSAPDKSGLPSDRFSAERTGGSVSTLTIQRTQQEDSAVYLCASREGSSGANVLTFGAGSRLTVL.

The V gene is TRBV5-4, the J gene TRBJ1-2; maybe TRBD1 (5 bases). V was pared by 4 bases and J by 0 bases, with 10 bases between. CDR3 length: 14 amino acids. CDR1 and CDR2 from the germline V gene are SGHNT and YYREEE (reference sequence). The CDR3: CASSTEGTNYGYTF. Written as DNA, the CDR3 is TGTGCCAGCAGCACCGAGGGGACTAACTATGGCTACACCTTC.

This chain connects TRBV6-5 to TRBJ1-5; 8 bases map to TRBD1. V lost 6 bases to trimming and J lost 5 bases; unmatched junction nucleotides: 3. The V gene's germline CDR1 is MNHEY and CDR2 SVGAGI. CDR3 size: 13 residues. The CDR3 here is CASRDRGDQPQHF. CDR3 DNA: TGTGCCAGCAGAGACAGGGGAGATCAGCCCCAGCATTTT.

This clone was counted between two and nine times. The chain carries TRBV7-2 and TRBJ2-7; D is undetermined. CDR3 size: 14 residues. V was cut by 1 base and J by 2 bases, with 9 bases left in between. Germline CDR1 is SGHTA and CDR2 is FQGNSA. The CDR3 sequence: CASSLGTITYEQYF. Written as DNA, the CDR3 is TGTGCCAGCAGCTTAGGGACGATTACCTACGAGCAGTACTTC.

The chain combines TRBV6-5 with TRBJ1-1; the D is unclear. Germline CDR1 is MNHEY and CDR2 is SVGAGI. The CDR3 totals 12 residues. V was pared by 0 bases and J by 1 base, with 0 bases between. The DNA for the CDR3 is TGTGCCAGCAGTTACTCGAACACTGAAGCTTTCTTT. Its translation: CASSYSNTEAFF.

This chain joins TRBV5-1 and TRBJ2-7; D tentatively reads TRBD1 or TRBD2 (5 bases each). Germline lookup yields CDR1 SGHRS and CDR2 YFSETQ. The germline V and J ends were trimmed by 2 bases and 0 bases, with 9 bases remaining between them. The CDR3 has 14 residues. The CDR3 loop reads CASSFLGDSYEQYF. The CDR3 DNA is TGCGCCAGCAGCTTTCTGGGGGACTCCTACGAGCAGTACTTC.

This clone was recorded only once. Written as DNA, the CDR3 is TGCAGTGCTAGGGACGTAAACATTCAGTACTTC. It encodes CSARDVNIQYF. The V call is TRBV20-1, the J call TRBJ2-4; D uncertain. Trimming stripped 3 bases from V and 6 bases from J, with 6 bases between. Germline-derived CDR1 and CDR2 are DFQATT and SNEGSKA (reference sequence). The CDR3 sequence is 11 residues long.

The chain links TRBV6-6 to TRBJ1-2, with D maybe TRBD1 (6 bases). The CDR3 contains 14 residues. Germline V gene lookup returns CDR1 MNHNY and CDR2 SVGAGI (reference sequence). Trimming stripped 5 bases from V and 5 bases from J, with 15 bases between. The CDR3 region is CASSDHRAQYGYTF. Written as DNA, the CDR3 is TGTGCCAGCAGTGACCACAGGGCGCAATATGGCTACACCTTC.

The sample holds a few counts of this clone. V and J are TRBV5-4 and TRBJ1-6; 7 nucleotides line up with TRBD1. The trim removed 0 bases at V and 6 bases at J, leaving 0 bases unmatched. The CDR3 totals 14 residues. Germline lookup yields CDR1 SGHNT and CDR2 YYREEE (reference sequence). In nucleotides, the CDR3 is TGTGCCAGCAGCTTGGGACAGGGTAATTCACCCCTCCACTTT. This encodes CASSLGQGNSPLHF.

This chain links TRBV10-1 with TRBJ2-3; D not resolved. Germline values: CDR1 WNHNN, CDR2 SYGVQD (reference sequence). The CDR3 spans 14 residues. The V end lost 3 bases, the J end lost 1 base, and 8 bases lay between the germline ends. CDR3 region: CASSDTQGTDTQYF. CDR3 DNA: TGCGCCAGCAGTGATACCCAGGGCACAGATACGCAGTATTTT.

The chain joins TRBV4-1 to TRBJ1-2, with a possible D match to TRBD1 (5 bases). The CDR3 has 14 residues. V gave up 4 bases and J gave up 8 bases, with 17 bases separating them. Germline V gene data show CDR1 as MGHRA and CDR2 as YSYEKL. CDR3 sequence: CASSLPLGVGGYTF. The CDR3 DNA reads TGCGCCAGCAGCCTCCCCCTGGGGGTGGGGGGCTACACCTTC.

CDR3 sequence reads: CASGQGYGYTF. The CDR3 DNA is TGTGCCAGTGGACAGGGTTACGGCTACACCTTC. The V gene is TRBV19, the J gene TRBJ1-2; 8 bases are shared with TRBD1. This CDR3 has 11 residues. CDR1 is LNHDA and CDR2 is SQIVND in the germline V gene (reference sequence). Losses at the gene ends were 8 bases for V and 8 bases for J; bases not matched to a gene: 4. Complete variable domain (other parts from reference TRBV19 and TRBJ1-2): DGGITQSPKYLFRKEGQNVTLSCEQNLNHDAMYWYRQDPGQGLRLIYYSQIVNDFQKGDIAEGYSVSREKKESFPLTVTSAQKNPTAFYLCASGQGYGYTFGSGTRLTVV.

The chain employs TRBV6-1 and TRBJ2-3; TRBD2 might be the D (5 bases). The CDR3 is 12 amino acids. Germline V CDR1 and CDR2: MNHNS, SASEGT. V gave up 7 bases and J gave up 6 bases, with 11 bases separating them. Here the CDR3 reads CASMGVADTQYF. CDR3 coding DNA: TGTGCCAGCATGGGAGTCGCGGATACGCAGTATTTT.

The chain links TRBV30 to TRBJ2-7; TRBD1 agrees at 8 bases. V gave up 4 bases and J gave up 4 bases; unmatched junction bases: 3. The length of the CDR3 is 12 residues. The germline CDR1 and CDR2 sequences are GTSNPN and SVGIG (reference sequence). The CDR3 coding sequence is TGTGCCTGGAAACAGGGGGTATACGAGCAGTACTTC. It encodes CAWKQGVYEQYF.

The chain links TRBV7-9 to TRBJ2-3; D gene ambiguous. Between the trimmed V and J ends, which lost 3 bases and 4 bases, there was a span of 8 bases. The germline V gene has CDR1 SEHNR and CDR2 FQNEAQ (reference sequence). This CDR3 region has 13 residues. CDR3: CASSFNSPDTQYF. CDR3 coding DNA: TGTGCCAGCAGCTTTAATAGCCCAGATACGCAGTATTTT. The whole variable domain, remainder taken from reference TRBV7-9 and TRBJ2-3, is DTGVSQNPRHKITKRGQNVTFRCDPISEHNRLYWYRQTLGQGPEFLTYFQNEAQLEKSRLLSDRFSAERPKGSFSTLEIQRTEQGDSAMYLCASSFNSPDTQYFGPGTRLTVL.

The V gene is TRBV9, the J gene TRBJ2-3; D possibly uses TRBD1 or TRBD2 (6 bases each). The CDR3 length is 15 residues. V dropped 3 bases and J dropped 7 bases, with 18 bases sitting between them. Germline loops: CDR1 SGDLS, CDR2 YYNGEE. The CDR3 sequence: CASSEGGQGRYTQYF. In DNA form, the CDR3 reads TGTGCCAGCAGCGAAGGGGGGCAGGGGCGGTATACGCAGTATTTT.

The chain employs TRBV28 and TRBJ2-7, with 7 bases aligning to TRBD2. From germline, CDR1 is MDHEN and CDR2 SYDVKM. V dropped 3 bases and J dropped 7; count of bases not matched to a gene: 0. The CDR3 has 11 residues. This CDR3 is CASSLGGEQYF. The CDR3, as DNA: TGTGCCAGCAGTTTGGGAGGGGAGCAGTACTTC.